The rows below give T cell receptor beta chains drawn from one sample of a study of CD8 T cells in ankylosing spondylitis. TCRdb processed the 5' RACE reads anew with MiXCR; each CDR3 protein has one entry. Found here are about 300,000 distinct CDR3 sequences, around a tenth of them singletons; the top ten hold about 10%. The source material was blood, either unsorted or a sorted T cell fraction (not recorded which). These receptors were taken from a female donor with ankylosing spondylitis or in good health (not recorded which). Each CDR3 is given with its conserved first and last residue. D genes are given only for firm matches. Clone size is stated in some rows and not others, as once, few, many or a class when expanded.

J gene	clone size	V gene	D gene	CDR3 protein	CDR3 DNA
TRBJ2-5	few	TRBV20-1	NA	CSARGTDSKETQYF	TGCAGTGCTAGGGGCACCGACTCGAAAGAGACCCAGTACTTC
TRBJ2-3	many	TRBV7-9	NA	CASSYDRPDTQYF	TGTGCCAGCAGCTATGACAGACCAGATACGCAGTATTTT
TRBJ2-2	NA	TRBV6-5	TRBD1	CASTSVETGDTGELFF	TGTGCCAGCACTTCTGTAGAGACAGGGGACACCGGGGAGCTGTTTTTT
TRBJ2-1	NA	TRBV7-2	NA	CASSLKGPLPEQFF	TGTGCCAGCAGCTTAAAGGGACCTCTCCCGGAGCAGTTCTTC
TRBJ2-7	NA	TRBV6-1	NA	CASSRPTDSYEQYF	TGTGCCAGCAGCCGTCCTACGGACAGCTACGAGCAGTACTTC
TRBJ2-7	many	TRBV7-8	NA	CASSLRAFERGEQYF	TGTGCCAGCAGCTTAAGAGCTTTTGAACGTGGAGAGCAGTACTTC
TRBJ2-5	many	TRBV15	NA	CATSRDQSVEETQYF	TGTGCCACCAGCAGAGATCAGAGCGTCGAAGAGACCCAGTACTTC
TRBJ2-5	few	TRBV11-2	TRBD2	CASSLGTRSAGVQETQYF	TGTGCCAGCAGCTTAGGGACTCGTAGCGCGGGGGTCCAAGAGACCCAGTACTTC
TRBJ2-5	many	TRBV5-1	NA	CASSLDSNKETQYF	TGCGCCAGCAGCTTAGACAGTAATAAAGAGACCCAGTACTTC
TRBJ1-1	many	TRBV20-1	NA	CSAPSRNTEAFF	TGCAGTGCTCCAAGTAGGAACACTGAAGCTTTCTTT
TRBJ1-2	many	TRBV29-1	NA	CSVRTAFNYGYTF	TGCAGCGTTCGGACAGCCTTTAACTATGGCTACACCTTC
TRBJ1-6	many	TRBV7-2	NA	CASSQTGHDNSPLHF	TGTGCCAGCAGCCAGACGGGACATGATAATTCACCCCTCCACTTT
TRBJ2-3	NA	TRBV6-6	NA	CASARGSTDTQYF	TGTGCCAGCGCCCGGGGGAGCACAGATACGCAGTATTTT
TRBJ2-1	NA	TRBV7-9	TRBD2	CASSFRRTSSYNEQFF	TGTGCCAGCAGCTTTCGCCGGACTAGCAGTTACAATGAGCAGTTCTTC
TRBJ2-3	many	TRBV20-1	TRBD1	CSAPRQGKKSDTQYF	TGCAGTGCCCCAAGACAGGGGAAGAAATCAGATACGCAGTATTTT
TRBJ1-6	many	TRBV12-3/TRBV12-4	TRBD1	CASSSTGTNSPLHF	TGTGCCAGCAGTTCGACAGGGACTAATTCACCCCTCCACTTT
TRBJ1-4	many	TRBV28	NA	CASSLVPAATNEKLFF	TGTGCCAGCAGTTTGGTGCCTGCTGCAACTAATGAAAAACTGTTTTTT
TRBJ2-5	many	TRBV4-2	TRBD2	CASSQVRASGGETQYF	TGTGCCAGCAGCCAAGTAAGGGCTAGCGGAGGAGAGACCCAGTACTTC
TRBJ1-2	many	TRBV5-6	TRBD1	CASSFAGTGGDYGYTF	TGTGCCAGCAGCTTCGCCGGGACAGGGGGGGACTATGGCTACACCTTC
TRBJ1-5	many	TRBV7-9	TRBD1	CASSLAGGTNQPQHF	TGTGCCAGCAGCTTGGCAGGGGGGACCAATCAGCCCCAGCATTTT
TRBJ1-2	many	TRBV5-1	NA	CASSLVAGAHYGYTF	TGCGCCAGCAGCTTGGTAGCAGGGGCACACTATGGCTACACCTTC
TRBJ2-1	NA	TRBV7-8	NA	CASSLRGGQNSEQFF	TGTGCCAGCAGCTTAAGGGGGGGCCAGAATAGTGAGCAGTTCTTC
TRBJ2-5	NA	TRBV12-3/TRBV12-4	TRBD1	CASSFAQGARETQYF	TGTGCCAGCAGTTTTGCACAGGGGGCTCGGGAGACCCAGTACTTC
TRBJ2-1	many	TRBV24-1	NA	CATGRRGRFNNEQFF	TGTGCCACCGGGAGGCGGGGCAGATTTAACAATGAGCAGTTCTTC
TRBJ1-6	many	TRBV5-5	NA	CASIQTAGGQTLHF	TGTGCCAGCATCCAAACAGCGGGGGGGCAAACCCTCCACTTT
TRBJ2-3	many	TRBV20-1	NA	CSAFLYDTQYF	TGCAGTGCTTTTTTATACGATACGCAGTATTTT
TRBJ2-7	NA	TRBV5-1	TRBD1	CASSAWTGSSYEQYF	TGCGCCAGCAGCGCTTGGACAGGGAGCTCCTACGAGCAGTACTTC
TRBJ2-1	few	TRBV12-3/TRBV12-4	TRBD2	CASSLSSGGLTGNEQFF	TGTGCCAGCAGTTTAAGTAGCGGGGGCCTTACGGGGAATGAGCAGTTCTTC
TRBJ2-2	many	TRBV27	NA	CASWGWRVRRGELFF	TGTGCCAGCTGGGGTTGGAGGGTTCGGAGGGGGGAGCTGTTTTTT
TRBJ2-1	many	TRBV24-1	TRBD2	CATSDLGTSGGGEQFF	TGTGCCACCAGTGACTTGGGAACTAGCGGGGGTGGTGAGCAGTTCTTC
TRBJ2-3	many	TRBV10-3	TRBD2	CAISESWASGSGTDTQYF	TGTGCCATCAGTGAGTCTTGGGCTAGCGGGAGCGGCACAGATACGCAGTATTTT
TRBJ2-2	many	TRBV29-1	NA	CSVSRQGLAIEELFF	TGCAGCGTTTCCCGGCAGGGCTTGGCTATTGAGGAGCTGTTTTTT
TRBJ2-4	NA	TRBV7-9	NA	CASSLGQHLAKNIQYF	TGTGCCAGCAGCTTGGGGCAGCACCTAGCCAAAAACATTCAGTACTTC
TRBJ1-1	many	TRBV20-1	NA	CSVTGGIVAFF	TGCAGTGTGACTGGGGGTATTGTCGCTTTCTTT
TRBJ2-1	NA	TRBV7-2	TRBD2	CASRSLSGISYNEQFF	TGTGCCAGCAGATCCCTAAGCGGGATCTCCTACAATGAGCAGTTCTTC
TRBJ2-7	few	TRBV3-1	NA	CASSPAHLYEQYF	TGTGCCAGCAGCCCAGCGCACCTCTACGAGCAGTACTTC
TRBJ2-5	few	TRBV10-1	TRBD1	CASSENSGQGETQYF	TGCGCCAGCAGTGAAAACTCCGGACAGGGAGAGACCCAGTACTTC
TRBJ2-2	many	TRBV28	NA	CASSDKKNTGELFF	TGTGCCAGCAGTGACAAAAAGAACACCGGGGAGCTGTTTTTT
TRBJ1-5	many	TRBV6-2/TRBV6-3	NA	CASSLLTFPGQNQPQHF	TGTGCCAGCAGTCTTCTGACCTTTCCGGGACAAAATCAGCCCCAGCATTTT
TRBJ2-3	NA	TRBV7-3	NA	CASSLTGPPDTQYF	TGTGCCAGCAGCTTAACAGGTCCCCCAGATACGCAGTATTTT
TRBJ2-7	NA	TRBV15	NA	CATSSDSGRGTEQYF	TGTGCCACCAGCAGTGATTCGGGCCGAGGGACCGAGCAGTACTTC
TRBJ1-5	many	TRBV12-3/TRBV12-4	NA	CASSWTANQPQHF	TGTGCCAGCAGTTGGACGGCGAATCAGCCCCAGCATTTT
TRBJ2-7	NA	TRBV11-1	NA	CASSDTGAPPYEQYF	TGTGCCAGCAGTGATACCGGGGCCCCACCCTACGAGCAGTACTTC
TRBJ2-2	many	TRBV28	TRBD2	CASLAGHRTGELFF	TGTGCCAGCCTAGCGGGACACCGGACCGGGGAGCTGTTTTTT
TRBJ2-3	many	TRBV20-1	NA	CSAEVLSTDTQYF	TGCAGTGCGGAGGTTCTGTCCACAGATACGCAGTATTTT
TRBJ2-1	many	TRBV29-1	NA	CSVGAGALREQFF	TGCAGCGTTGGGGCGGGGGCCCTCCGTGAGCAGTTCTTC
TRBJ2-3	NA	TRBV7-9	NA	CASRDGSTDTQYF	TGTGCCAGTCGGGACGGCAGCACAGATACGCAGTATTTT
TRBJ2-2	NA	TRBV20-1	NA	CSARGRGLWNTGELFF	TGCAGTGCTAGAGGGAGGGGGCTATGGAACACCGGGGAGCTGTTTTTT
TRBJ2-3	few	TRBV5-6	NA	CASSMAPVDTQYF	TGTGCCAGCAGCATGGCCCCTGTCGACACGCAGTATTTT
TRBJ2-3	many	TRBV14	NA	CASSSQGRVADTQYF	TGTGCCAGCAGTTCACAGGGCAGGGTGGCAGATACGCAGTATTTT